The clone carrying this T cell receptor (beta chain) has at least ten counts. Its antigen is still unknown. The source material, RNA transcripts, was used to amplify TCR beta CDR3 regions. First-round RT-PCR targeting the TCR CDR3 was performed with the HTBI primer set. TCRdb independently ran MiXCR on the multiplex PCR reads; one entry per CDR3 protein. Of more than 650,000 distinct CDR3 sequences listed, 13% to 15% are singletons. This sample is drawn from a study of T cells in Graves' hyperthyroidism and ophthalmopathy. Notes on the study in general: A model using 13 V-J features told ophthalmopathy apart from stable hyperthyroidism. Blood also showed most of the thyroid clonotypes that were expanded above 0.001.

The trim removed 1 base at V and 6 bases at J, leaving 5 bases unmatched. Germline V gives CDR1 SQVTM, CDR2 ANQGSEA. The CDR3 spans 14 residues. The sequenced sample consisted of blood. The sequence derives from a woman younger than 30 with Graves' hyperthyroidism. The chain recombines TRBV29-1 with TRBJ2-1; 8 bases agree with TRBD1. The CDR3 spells CSVEGQGAFNEQFF. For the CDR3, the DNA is TGCAGCGTTGAAGGGCAGGGGGCCTTCAATGAGCAGTTCTTC.